This passage covers 25 T cell receptor beta chains from one sample sequenced in a study of shared clonotypes between healthy human individuals. Produced via immunoSEQ multiplex PCR; TCRdb's table is partial and in-frame only. This sample has around 1.4 million clones; just under 99% occur once, and the top ten carry around 0.33%. Sequenced sample: naive CD4+ T cells sorted from blood. Subset described: CD45RA+ positively selected. These receptors all come from a man aged 30-40 years in good health.

CDR3 sequence (DNA): TGCGCCAGCAGCGGCGGGACAGTGATTAATGAAAAACTGTTTTTT. As protein: CASSGGTVINEKLFF. V usage is TRBV5-1 and J usage is TRBJ1-4; 7 positions match TRBD1. J lost 4 bases, V lost 4 bases, and 7 bases had no gene match. The CDR3 covers 15 residues. The V gene's germline CDR1 is SGHRS and CDR2 YFSETQ.

The chain joins TRBV18 to TRBJ1-2; D remains unclear. This CDR3 comprises 13 residues. V was shortened by 2 bases and J by 0 bases, with 4 bases between the two germline ends. The germline CDR1 and CDR2 sequences are KGHSH and LQKENI. CDR3 sequence: CASSPTANYGYTF. The DNA of the CDR3 is TGTGCCAGCTCACCAACGGCTAACTATGGCTACACCTTC. Supplemented by reference TRBV18 and TRBJ1-2, the full variable domain reads NAGVMQNPRHLVRRRGQEARLRCSPMKGHSHVYWYRQLPEEGLKFMVYLQKENIIDESGMPKERFSAEFPKEGPSILRIQQVVRGDSAAYFCASSPTANYGYTFGSGTRLTVV.

The V gene is TRBV11-3, the J gene TRBJ2-5; possible D gene TRBD1, 6 bases. V lost 1 base and J 1 base, leaving 7 bases between the germline ends. CDR1 is SGHNT and CDR2 is YENEEA in the germline V gene. The CDR3 has 14 residues. The CDR3 sequence: CASSLGRGQETQYF. The CDR3, as DNA: TGTGCCAGCAGCTTAGGCAGGGGCCAAGAGACCCAGTACTTC.

This clone was counted a few times. Other DNA sequences in the sample encode the same CDR3. The gene calls are TRBV11-3 and TRBJ2-7; 10 bases align to TRBD2. CDR1 is SGHNT and CDR2 is YENEEA in the germline V gene. V gave up 5 bases and J gave up 3 bases; unmatched junction bases: 1. The CDR3 is 13 residues long. As DNA, the CDR3 is TGTGCCAGCAGCCGGACTAGCGGCTACGAGCAGTACTTC. Encoded protein: CASSRTSGYEQYF. The full variable domain, rest sourced from reference TRBV11-3 and TRBJ2-7, is EAGVVQSPRYKIIEKKQPVAFWCNPISGHNTLYWYLQNLGQGPELLIRYENEEAVDDSQLPKDRFSAERLKGVDSTLKIQPAELGDSAVYLCASSRTSGYEQYFGPGTRLTVT.

The genes are TRBV19 and TRBJ2-1, with D perhaps matching TRBD2 (6 bases). This CDR3 has 14 residues. The V end was cut by 1 base, the J end by 12 bases, with 16 bases between. Per germline, CDR1 LNHDA and CDR2 SQIVND (reference sequence). CDR3 sequence: CASSIARRGERQFF. CDR3 bases: TGTGCCAGTAGTATAGCTAGGAGGGGTGAACGGCAGTTCTTC.

The chain employs TRBV5-1 and TRBJ2-5; the D is unclear. Germline values: CDR1 SGHRS, CDR2 YFSETQ. The V gene lost 0 bases and the J gene lost 2 bases, with 8 bases spanning the gap. This CDR3 comprises 14 residues. CDR3 DNA: TGCGCCAGCAGCTTGGTTGGCAAACAAGAGACCCAGTACTTC. This gives the protein CASSLVGKQETQYF.

The gene calls are TRBV9 and TRBJ2-2; possibly TRBD1 for D (6 bases). Trimming removed 1 base at V and 2 bases at J, with 12 bases between. CDR3 length: 16 amino acids. The germline gives CDR1 SGDLS, CDR2 YYNGEE. CDR3 loop: CASSVWGTPNTGELFF. CDR3 nucleotide sequence: TGTGCCAGCAGCGTATGGGGGACACCAAACACCGGGGAGCTGTTTTTT.

The J gene is TRBJ1-1, the V gene TRBV5-1; 7 nucleotides agree with TRBD1. V shed 7 bases, J shed 5 bases, and the junction held 5 bases outside the gene matches. In germline, CDR1 is SGHRS, CDR2 YFSETQ. The CDR3 contains 12 residues. CDR3 loop: CASRTGETEAFF. CDR3 nucleotide sequence: TGCGCCAGCCGCACAGGGGAGACTGAAGCTTTCTTT.

The rearrangement uses TRBV4-2 and TRBJ2-4; D gene unclear. Trimming took 0 bases from V and 0 from J, leaving 9 bases between them. CDR1 and CDR2 from the germline V gene are LGHNA and YNFKEQ. CDR3 length: 16 amino acids. The CDR3 here is CASSQERSQAKNIQYF. The CDR3 coding sequence is TGTGCCAGCAGCCAAGAACGTTCACAAGCCAAAAACATTCAGTACTTC.

The genes are TRBV7-2 and TRBJ2-4; D perhaps matches TRBD1 (6 bases). Trimming took 6 bases from V and 6 from J, leaving 15 bases between them. In germline, CDR1 is SGHTA, CDR2 FQGNSA. The CDR3 runs 14 residues. The CDR3 loop reads CASSRGQLGNIQYF. In DNA form, the CDR3 reads TGTGCCAGCAGTAGAGGACAGCTCGGAAACATTCAGTACTTC.

V usage is TRBV11-2 and J usage is TRBJ2-7; 8 bases are shared with TRBD1. The CDR3 extends over 16 amino acids. The germline V gene encodes CDR1 SGHAT and CDR2 FQNNGV. V lost 4 bases, J lost 3 bases, and 11 bases stayed unmatched. This CDR3 is CASSSSPRGPFYEQYF. CDR3 nucleotide sequence: TGTGCCAGCAGCTCCTCCCCCAGGGGGCCCTTCTACGAGCAGTACTTC.

This chain connects TRBV2 to TRBJ2-4; D could derive from TRBD1 or TRBD2 (6 bases each). Germline values: CDR1 SNHLY, CDR2 FYNNEI. V was clipped by 8 bases and J by 5 bases, with 10 bases between them. This CDR3 comprises 12 residues. The CDR3 coding sequence is TGTGCCAGCGAGAGGGGGGAAAACATTCAGTACTTC. Protein: CASERGENIQYF.

The V and J genes are TRBV18 and TRBJ1-1; D is undetermined. Trimming left V 5 bases short and J 0 bases short, with 7 bases between. Germline V gives CDR1 KGHSH, CDR2 LQKENI. This CDR3 is 13 amino acids long. The CDR3: CASSVTMNTEAFF. In nucleotides, the CDR3 is TGTGCCAGCTCAGTTACTATGAACACTGAAGCTTTCTTT.

A remark on this clone: The sample carries other DNA sequences with the same CDR3. V gene TRBV18 combines with J gene TRBJ2-3, with D maybe TRBD2 (6 bases). Germline V lookup: CDR1 KGHSH, CDR2 LQKENI. V lost 3 bases, J lost 2 bases, and 12 bases lay in between. The CDR3 runs to 15 residues. The CDR3 reads CASSPLGGNTDTQYF. CDR3 DNA sequence: TGTGCCAGCTCACCGCTTGGCGGGAACACAGATACGCAGTATTTT.

V gene TRBV6-1 combines with J gene TRBJ1-4; tentatively, D is TRBD1 (5 bases). V lost 3 bases and J 6 bases, leaving 11 bases between the germline ends. The CDR3 spans 14 residues. The germline V gene encodes CDR1 MNHNS and CDR2 SASEGT. The CDR3: CASSEPGWYEKLFF. CDR3 nucleotide sequence: TGTGCCAGCAGTGAGCCAGGGTGGTATGAAAAACTGTTTTTT.

This clone is a singleton in its sample. V and J are TRBV18 and TRBJ2-1, with 9 bases aligning to TRBD1. The ends lost 3 bases at V and 4 bases at J; junction bases unmatched: 7. The germline gives CDR1 KGHSH, CDR2 LQKENI. This CDR3 has 16 amino acids. CDR3 DNA sequence: TGTGCCAGCTCACCTCGGGACAGGGATCCTTACAATGAGCAGTTCTTC. Translation: CASSPRDRDPYNEQFF.

This rearrangement joins TRBV4-3 to TRBJ2-1; tentative D call: TRBD1 (6 bases). The length of the CDR3 is 14 residues. Trimming shortened V by 4 bases and J by 2 bases, and 9 bases separated the two germline ends. Germline CDR1 reads LGHNA; CDR2 reads YSLEER. The CDR3 DNA is TGCGCCAGCAGCCCAGGGGTAACCTACAATGAGCAGTTCTTC. Protein product: CASSPGVTYNEQFF.

This clone was found once. This chain uses TRBV10-1 with TRBJ1-5; D is perhaps TRBD1 (5 bases). CDR1 and CDR2 (germline): WNHNN, SYGVQD (reference sequence). The V gene lost 5 bases and the J gene lost 1 base, with 12 bases spanning the gap. This CDR3 is built from 15 residues. The CDR3 reads CASSSTGESNQPQHF. DNA of the CDR3: TGCGCCAGCAGTTCTACAGGCGAGAGCAATCAGCCCCAGCATTTT.

In nucleotides, the CDR3 is TGCGCCAGCAGCTCGAAACAGGGATCAATATCCTACGAGCAGTACTTC. Translated: CASSSKQGSISYEQYF. This sequence joins TRBV5-1 and TRBJ2-7; maybe TRBD1 (6 bases). Germline assignment: CDR1 SGHRS and CDR2 YFSETQ. The CDR3 loop spans 16 amino acids. The V and J ends lost 3 bases and 1 base respectively, with 17 bases between them.

A single count supports this clone. Other DNA sequences in this specimen translate into the identical CDR3. The chain employs TRBV9 and TRBJ2-6; D remains unclear. The ends were cut back, 0 bases at V and 0 bases at J, with 4 bases in the middle. CDR3 length: 15 amino acids. Germline-derived CDR1 and CDR2 are SGDLS and YYNGEE. CDR3 bases: TGTGCCAGCAGCGTAGTGAGCTCTGGGGCCAACGTCCTGACTTTC. It codes for CASSVVSSGANVLTF.

The chain has TRBV10-1 and TRBJ2-2; no definite D call. Germline values: CDR1 WNHNN, CDR2 SYGVQD (reference sequence). This CDR3 is 14 amino acids long. Trimming stripped 6 bases from V and 6 bases from J, with 14 bases between. As DNA, the CDR3 is TGCGCCAGCAGCCGCGATCTTTCGGCCGGGGAGCTGTTTTTT. Encoded protein: CASSRDLSAGELFF.

In its sample, this clone was seen once. The chain uses TRBV19 and TRBJ2-3; 7 nucleotides line up with TRBD1. Unmatched junction bases numbered 3, after V lost 6 bases and J lost 6 bases. CDR3 length: 12 amino acids. Germline V gene data show CDR1 as LNHDA and CDR2 as SQIVND (reference sequence). This CDR3 is CASRTGSDTQYF. The CDR3 region has the DNA TGTGCCAGTAGGACAGGGTCTGATACGCAGTATTTT.

The chain uses TRBV28 and TRBJ2-2; TRBD1 agrees at 7 bases. The germline V gene has CDR1 MDHEN and CDR2 SYDVKM. After removal of 7 bases from V and 4 bases from J, the junction contained 6 bases not matched to a gene. CDR3 size: 14 residues. The CDR3 protein is CASTGTDGTGELFF. The CDR3 DNA follows: TGTGCCAGCACCGGGACAGACGGCACCGGGGAGCTGTTTTTT.

In its sample, this clone was seen once. The chain combines TRBV9 with TRBJ2-7; D perhaps matches TRBD1 (6 bases). The CDR3 runs to 14 residues. The germline V and J ends were trimmed by 3 bases and 4 bases, with 14 bases remaining between them. Per germline, CDR1 SGDLS and CDR2 YYNGEE. CDR3 region: CASSADSFSYEQYF. CDR3 nucleotide sequence: TGTGCCAGCAGCGCGGACAGTTTTTCTTACGAGCAGTACTTC.

The chain uses TRBV5-1 and TRBJ2-7; D gene ambiguous. V was trimmed by 0 bases and J by 3 bases, leaving 10 bases between them. The CDR3 is 14 residues long. Germline V gene lookup returns CDR1 SGHRS and CDR2 YFSETQ. The CDR3 coding sequence is TGCGCCAGCAGCTTGGCCGTCAGAAACTACGAGCAGTACTTC. Translated, it gives CASSLAVRNYEQYF.